Listed here are 8 T cell receptor beta chains from one sample, sequenced in a study of glioma-infiltrating T cells after dendritic cell vaccination. The time point: after dendritic cell vaccination, including at tumor progression/relapse. Sequenced by immunoSEQ multiplex PCR; TCRdb stores in-frame clones only, minus some. The sample records approximately 91,000 clones, approximately 80% being singletons. The material was blood, obtained after dendritic cell vaccination. These receptor sequences come from a human donor with glioblastoma.

The chain couples TRBV4-2 to TRBJ2-7, with 10 nucleotides matching TRBD1. Germline trimming cut 5 bases from V and 4 bases from J; bases unmatched to any gene: 11. The germline V gene has CDR1 LGHNA and CDR2 YNFKEQ. The CDR3 loop spans 16 amino acids. CDR3 bases: TGTGCCAGCAGCGGGACAGGGGAACTGAAAGGGTACGAGCAGTACTTC. This codes for CASSGTGELKGYEQYF.

V and J are TRBV5-1 and TRBJ2-3, with 8 bases fitting TRBD2. Germline CDR1 reads SGHRS; CDR2 reads YFSETQ. The CDR3 consists of 15 residues. The ends lost 4 bases at V and 6 bases at J; junction bases unmatched: 10. In nucleotides, the CDR3 is TGCGCCAGCAGCGGCGGGACTAGTCATGGCGATACGCAGTATTTT. This gives the protein CASSGGTSHGDTQYF.

In this sample, this clone turned up once. The J gene is TRBJ2-7, the V gene TRBV6-6; 8 bases map to TRBD1. Per germline, CDR1 MNHNY and CDR2 SVGAGI (reference sequence). The CDR3 runs to 12 residues. V dropped 4 bases and J dropped 5; count of bases not matched to a gene: 1. The CDR3, as DNA: TGTGCCAGCAGTTTGACAGGGGACGAGCAGTACGTC. Its protein is CASSLTGDEQYV.

The V gene is TRBV5-1, the J gene TRBJ1-2; 7 nucleotides agree with TRBD1. J gave up 4 bases and V 0 bases, and 6 bases lay outside the gene matches. Germline loops: CDR1 SGHRS, CDR2 YFSETQ. There are 15 residues in the CDR3. The CDR3 coding sequence is TGCGCCAGCAGCTTGGGGGGACAGTCCTCCTATGGCTACACCTTC. The encoded protein is CASSLGGQSSYGYTF.

The chain carries TRBV5-4 and TRBJ2-1; 10 bases are a match to TRBD1. Germline CDR1 and CDR2: SGHNT and YYREEE (reference sequence). This CDR3 region has 15 residues. The V gene end was trimmed by 4 bases and the J gene end by 4 bases; junction bases not matched to a gene: 5. The CDR3, as DNA: TGTGCCAGCAGCCTGTGGGGACAGGGGTACAATGAGCAGTTCTTC. Its protein is CASSLWGQGYNEQFF.

The chain carries TRBV6-5 and TRBJ1-2, with 7 bases aligning to TRBD1. Germline trimming cut 4 bases from V and 6 bases from J; bases unmatched to any gene: 11. Per the germline V gene, CDR1 is MNHEY and CDR2 is SVGAGI. CDR3 length: 15 residues. As DNA, the CDR3 is TGTGCCAGCAGTTCGTCTAGGGGGCAGGGGAATGGCTACACCTTC. It encodes CASSSSRGQGNGYTF.

The V and J genes are TRBV5-1 and TRBJ2-1, with TRBD2 matching over 9 bases. The germline gives CDR1 SGHRS, CDR2 YFSETQ. The CDR3 has 16 residues. V dropped 2 bases and J dropped 6; count of bases not matched to a gene: 9. The CDR3 DNA sequence: TGCGCCAGCAGCTTCATTGAGGCGGGAGGGCCCAATGAGCAGTTCTTC. Translated: CASSFIEAGGPNEQFF.

The CDR3 region has the DNA TGTGCCAGCAGTGGGTCTAGCGGCCAGGATGAGCAGTTCTTC. This sequence encodes CASSGSSGQDEQFF. V usage is TRBV2 and J usage is TRBJ2-1, with 7 bases that match TRBD2. The ends lost 4 bases at V and 8 bases at J; junction bases unmatched: 8. This CDR3 spans 14 amino acids. CDR1 is SNHLY and CDR2 is FYNNEI in the germline V gene.